Below, 3 T cell receptor beta chains from the same sample are listed, as sequenced in a study of CD8 T cells in Susac syndrome. Random-hexamer reverse transcription was applied to about 0.5 to 1 ug RNA. MiXCR, run by TCRdb on the immunoSEQ multiplex PCR reads, gives a single entry per CDR3 protein. The sample contains about 210,000 distinct CDR3 sequences, approximately 95% of which appear only once. The sequenced sample was CD4+ T cells from PBMCs. The receptors come from a human donor with multiple sclerosis.

The chain combines TRBV24-1 with TRBJ2-1, with 7 bases matching TRBD1. After removal of 9 bases from V and 2 bases from J, the junction contained 6 bases not matched to a gene. The CDR3 runs to 14 residues. CDR1 KGHDR and CDR2 SFDVKD come from the germline V gene. CDR3 nucleotides: TGTGCCACCGCACCGGGACAGCCCTACAATGAGCAGTTCTTC. Its protein is CATAPGQPYNEQFF.

This clonotype was counted a single time. The chain links TRBV7-2 to TRBJ2-1; D unresolved. The CDR3 runs 12 residues. V was cut by 5 bases and J by 9 bases, with 11 bases left in between. Germline CDR1 reads SGHTA; CDR2 reads FQGNSA. CDR3 bases: TGTGCCAGCAGCCTCCCATTGGGTGAGCAGTTCTTC. This gives the protein CASSLPLGEQFF.

The gene calls are TRBV29-1 and TRBJ2-5, with D unclear. With 3 bases removed from V and 5 bases from J, the gap between germline ends came to 10 bases. This CDR3 contains 12 residues. Per germline, CDR1 SQVTM and CDR2 ANQGSEA. This CDR3 reads CSVDGPSETQYF. CDR3 bases: TGCAGCGTTGATGGCCCCAGCGAGACCCAGTACTTC.